The 24 T cell receptor beta chains below were found in one sample sequenced in a study of pediatric ulcerative colitis. Sequenced by immunoSEQ multiplex PCR; TCRdb stores in-frame clones only, minus some. The table includes 35,000 to 45,000 clones, approximately 82% detected once. Sequenced input: blood. These receptors all come from a girl aged 5-17 years with moderate ulcerative colitis.

The gene calls are TRBV6-5 and TRBJ1-1, with D tentatively TRBD1 (6 bases). Trimming left V 6 bases short and J 5 bases short, with 13 bases between. CDR1 is MNHEY and CDR2 is SVGAGI in the germline V gene. The CDR3 contains 13 residues. The CDR3 here is CASSSRGLTEAFF. The CDR3 DNA reads TGTGCCAGCAGCAGCAGGGGACTTACTGAAGCTTTCTTT.

The chain has TRBV7-2 and TRBJ2-1; a possible D gene is TRBD1 (5 bases). The germline CDR1 and CDR2 sequences are SGHTA and FQGNSA. CDR3 length: 14 amino acids. With 1 base removed from V and 5 bases from J, the gap between germline ends came to 9 bases. CDR3 DNA sequence: TGTGCCAGCAGCTTAGAGGGGCCTAACAATGAGCAGTTCTTC. This translates into CASSLEGPNNEQFF.

V usage is TRBV30 and J usage is TRBJ1-5; no clear D. This CDR3 is built from 14 residues. Germline V gene data show CDR1 as GTSNPN and CDR2 as SVGIG (reference sequence). V lost 0 bases and J 3 bases, leaving 9 bases between the germline ends. CDR3 sequence (DNA): TGTGCCTGGAGTGTACGGGTGGACAATCAGCCCCAGCATTTT. It codes for CAWSVRVDNQPQHF.

The J gene is TRBJ2-7, the V gene TRBV7-9; D is ambiguous. The V gene lost 1 base and the J gene lost 5 bases, with 15 bases spanning the gap. Germline values: CDR1 SEHNR, CDR2 FQNEAQ (reference sequence). CDR3 size: 15 residues. CDR3 residues: CASSLGRSIQDEQYF. The CDR3 nucleotides read TGTGCCAGCAGCTTAGGCCGTTCCATCCAAGACGAGCAGTACTTC. Full variable domain (rest looked up from reference TRBV7-9 and TRBJ2-7): DTGVSQNPRHKITKRGQNVTFRCDPISEHNRLYWYRQTLGQGPEFLTYFQNEAQLEKSRLLSDRFSAERPKGSFSTLEIQRTEQGDSAMYLCASSLGRSIQDEQYFGPGTRLTVT.

The chain recombines TRBV19 with TRBJ2-2; TRBD2 aligns across 7 bases. Germline values: CDR1 LNHDA, CDR2 SQIVND (reference sequence). Unmatched junction bases numbered 8, after V lost 7 bases and J lost 6 bases. The CDR3 consists of 14 residues. The CDR3 loop reads CASNWAGAPGELFF. CDR3 DNA sequence: TGTGCCAGTAATTGGGCGGGAGCCCCCGGGGAGCTGTTTTTT.

The chain recombines TRBV13 with TRBJ2-5; 9 nucleotides align to TRBD1. CDR3 length: 15 amino acids. Germline V CDR1 and CDR2: PRHDT, FYEKMQ (reference sequence). After removal of 5 bases from V and 3 bases from J, the junction contained 7 bases not matched to a gene. This CDR3 is CASSNRDRDEETQYF. In DNA, the CDR3 is TGTGCCAGCAGCAACCGGGACAGGGACGAAGAGACCCAGTACTTC.

This chain joins TRBV2 and TRBJ2-3, with D unresolved. The CDR3 contains 14 residues. V lost 4 bases and J lost 1, with 9 bases in between. Per germline, CDR1 SNHLY and CDR2 FYNNEI. The CDR3, as DNA: TGTGCCAGCAGTGTCGCCGCTCGCACAGATACGCAGTATTTT. It translates to CASSVAARTDTQYF.

V is TRBV7-8 and J is TRBJ2-1; 13 bases are a match to TRBD2. This CDR3 region has 20 residues. The germline gives CDR1 SGHVS, CDR2 FQNEAQ. V gave up 1 base and J gave up 9 bases; unmatched junction bases: 18. The CDR3 loop is CASSLGGAGLAGWGRAEQFF. CDR3 bases: TGTGCCAGCAGCTTAGGCGGGGCGGGACTAGCGGGATGGGGGCGCGCTGAGCAGTTCTTC.

This clone has only one observation. The V and J genes are TRBV7-7 and TRBJ1-4; D is unresolved. Germline loops: CDR1 SSHAT, CDR2 FNYEAQ (reference sequence). This CDR3 has 12 residues. V was shortened by 5 bases and J by 8 bases, with 9 bases between the two germline ends. DNA of the CDR3: TGTGCCAGCAGCCCGGACCGGGAAAAACTGTTTTTT. It yields the protein CASSPDREKLFF.

The J gene is TRBJ1-1, the V gene TRBV5-4, with D possibly matching TRBD1 (6 bases). CDR3 length: 13 residues. Germline CDR1 SGHNT, CDR2 YYREEE (reference sequence). Trimming took off 1 base at V and 5 bases at J, with 9 bases between the two ends. The CDR3 DNA is TGTGCCAGCAGCTTGAGGGGGGGGACTGAAGCTTTCTTT. Its translation is CASSLRGGTEAFF.

This clone was found a few times. The chain recombines TRBV6-1 with TRBJ2-2, with 10 nucleotides matching TRBD2. Germline CDR1 and CDR2: MNHNS and SASEGT. This CDR3 contains 15 residues. Trimming at V came to 7 bases and at J to 8 bases, leaving 10 bases not matched to a gene. The chain's CDR3 is CASTTSGRASGELFF. In DNA, the CDR3 is TGTGCCAGCACTACAAGCGGGAGGGCAAGTGGGGAGCTGTTTTTT.

The genes are TRBV30 and TRBJ1-3; D unclear. CDR1 GTSNPN and CDR2 SVGIG come from the germline V gene (reference sequence). CDR3 size: 14 residues. V was clipped by 2 bases and J by 0 bases, with 8 bases between them. The CDR3 DNA reads as TGTGCCTGGAGTCCCGGGCACTCTGGAAACACCATATATTTT. Translated: CAWSPGHSGNTIYF.

The chain uses TRBV9 and TRBJ2-5; D not resolved. Germline V lookup: CDR1 SGDLS, CDR2 YYNGEE. The V end lost 0 bases, the J end lost 1 base, and 7 bases lay between the germline ends. The CDR3 has 14 amino acids. CDR3 region: CASSVGTVQETQYF. The DNA of the CDR3 is TGTGCCAGCAGCGTAGGAACAGTCCAAGAGACCCAGTACTTC.

J is TRBJ2-4 and V is TRBV7-9; D is ambiguous. The V gene's germline CDR1 is SEHNR and CDR2 FQNEAQ (reference sequence). CDR3 length: 12 amino acids. Trimming took off 7 bases at V and 5 bases at J, with 9 bases between the two ends. In DNA, the CDR3 is TGTGCCAGCAACGTTCCTGAAAACATTCAGTACTTC. Protein sequence: CASNVPENIQYF.

J is TRBJ2-2 and V is TRBV27; 7 bases align to TRBD2. V lost 5 bases to trimming and J lost 6 bases; unmatched junction nucleotides: 12. CDR3 size: 16 residues. CDR1 is MNHEY and CDR2 is SMNVEV in the germline V gene (reference sequence). CDR3 protein: CASSVTLTGGSGELFF. The CDR3 nucleotides read TGTGCCAGCAGTGTCACCTTGACGGGAGGTTCCGGGGAGCTGTTTTTT.

The J gene is TRBJ2-5, the V gene TRBV19; 9 bases are a match to TRBD2. The germline V gene encodes CDR1 LNHDA and CDR2 SQIVND (reference sequence). With 3 bases clipped from V and 5 bases from J, the junction kept 10 bases outside the gene matches. This CDR3 spans 16 amino acids. The CDR3 sequence is CASSIGAGGPRETQYF. The CDR3, as DNA: TGTGCCAGTAGTATCGGGGCGGGAGGGCCCAGGGAGACCCAGTACTTC.

This CDR3 reads CASSEPTGIRYNEQFF. For the CDR3, the DNA is TGCGCCAGCAGTGAGCCGACAGGTATTAGGTACAATGAGCAGTTCTTC. This sequence joins TRBV10-2 and TRBJ2-1, with D possibly being TRBD1 (6 bases). The CDR3 consists of 16 residues. CDR1 and CDR2 (germline): WSHSY, SAAADI. V was clipped by 2 bases and J by 4 bases, with 15 bases between them.

This clone was found once. The chain carries TRBV10-3 and TRBJ1-3, with 10 bases aligning to TRBD1. CDR3 length: 16 amino acids. With 7 bases clipped from V and 2 bases from J, the junction kept 8 bases outside the gene matches. Germline V gives CDR1 ENHRY, CDR2 SYGVKD. The CDR3 nucleotides are TGTGCCATCAAAATGGGGGACAGGGGAACTGGAAACACCATATATTTT. Translation gives CAIKMGDRGTGNTIYF.

This rearrangement joins TRBV6-1 to TRBJ1-3; D remains unclear. The CDR3 is 12 amino acids. V was clipped by 2 bases and J by 4 bases, with 3 bases between them. The V gene's germline CDR1 is MNHNS and CDR2 SASEGT. The CDR3 loop is CASSERGNTIYF. In DNA form, the CDR3 reads TGTGCCAGCAGTGAAAGGGGAAACACCATATATTTT.

The chain joins TRBV7-8 to TRBJ1-6, with a weak D call TRBD1 (5 bases). CDR1 and CDR2 from the germline V gene are SGHVS and FQNEAQ. The CDR3 contains 15 residues. Trimming took 5 bases from V and 8 from J, leaving 16 bases between them. Written as DNA, the CDR3 is TGTGCCAGCAGCGTGGAGGGGACCATATATTCACCCCTCCACTTT. This codes for CASSVEGTIYSPLHF.

V gene TRBV5-6 combines with J gene TRBJ2-3; 8 positions agree with TRBD2. The J segment lost 0 bases and the V segment lost 1 base, leaving 4 bases of the junction unmatched. CDR3 length: 16 amino acids. In germline, CDR1 is SGHDT, CDR2 YYEEEE. This CDR3 is CASSLMVAGSTDTQYF. The CDR3 coding sequence is TGTGCCAGCAGCTTGATGGTAGCGGGGAGCACAGATACGCAGTATTTT.

The genes are TRBV7-9 and TRBJ2-5; D unclear. Germline CDR1 is SEHNR and CDR2 is FQNEAQ (reference sequence). V lost 1 base and J lost 5, with 14 bases in between. This CDR3 comprises 15 residues. DNA for the CDR3: TGTGCCAGCAGCTTAGTTGGTAGAGTCGGGGAGACCCAGTACTTC. Protein sequence: CASSLVGRVGETQYF. Filled out from reference TRBV7-9 and TRBJ2-5, the complete variable domain reads DTGVSQNPRHKITKRGQNVTFRCDPISEHNRLYWYRQTLGQGPEFLTYFQNEAQLEKSRLLSDRFSAERPKGSFSTLEIQRTEQGDSAMYLCASSLVGRVGETQYFGPGTRLLVL.

The V and J genes are TRBV7-2 and TRBJ2-1; 9 bases are shared with TRBD1. The CDR3 runs to 15 residues. Per germline, CDR1 SGHTA and CDR2 FQGNSA. J was trimmed by 4 bases and V by 6 bases; bases with no gene match: 7. In DNA form, the CDR3 reads TGTGCCAGCAGAGCGGACAGGGGAACGTACAATGAGCAGTTCTTC. Encoded protein: CASRADRGTYNEQFF.

This chain links TRBV5-1 with TRBJ2-2, with D perhaps TRBD1 (6 bases). The CDR3 spans 16 residues. The germline V and J ends were trimmed by 4 bases and 0 bases, with 13 bases remaining between them. Germline V gene sequence: CDR1 SGHRS, CDR2 YFSETQ. CDR3 nucleotides: TGCGCCAGCAGCCCAAGACAGGTCTCGAACACCGGGGAGCTGTTTTTT. Protein: CASSPRQVSNTGELFF. The full variable domain, rest sourced from reference TRBV5-1 and TRBJ2-2, is KAGVTQTPRYLIKTRGQQVTLSCSPISGHRSVSWYQQTPGQGLQFLFEYFSETQRNKGNFPGRFSGRQFSNSRSEMNVSTLELGDSALYLCASSPRQVSNTGELFFGEGSRLTVL.